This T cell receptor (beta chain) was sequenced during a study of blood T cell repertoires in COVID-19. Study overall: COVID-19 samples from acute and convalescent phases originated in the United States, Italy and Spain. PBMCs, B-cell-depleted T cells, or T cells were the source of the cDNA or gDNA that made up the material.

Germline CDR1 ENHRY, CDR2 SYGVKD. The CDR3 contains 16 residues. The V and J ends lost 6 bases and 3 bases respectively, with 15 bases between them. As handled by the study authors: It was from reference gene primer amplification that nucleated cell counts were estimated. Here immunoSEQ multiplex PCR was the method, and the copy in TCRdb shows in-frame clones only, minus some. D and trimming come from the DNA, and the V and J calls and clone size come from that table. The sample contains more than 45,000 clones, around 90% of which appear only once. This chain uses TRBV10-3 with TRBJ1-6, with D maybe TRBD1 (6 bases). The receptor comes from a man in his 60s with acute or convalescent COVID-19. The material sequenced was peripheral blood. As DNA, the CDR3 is TGTGCCATCAGGGCCACGGGGGGGCTCTATAATTCACCCCTCCACTTT. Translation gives CAIRATGGLYNSPLHF.